This T cell receptor (beta chain) was retrieved from a study of shared clonotypes between healthy human individuals. General observations from the study: Naive subsets generally had larger estimated richness than memory subsets. Represented diversity (both genetic and exposure-history) was limited by the small number of donors.

Researchers divided each subset's genomic DNA evenly across several immunoSEQ plates. Original processing notes: Filtering differed for immunoSEQ, which gave only junction sequences without quality scores. Method: immunoSEQ multiplex PCR; TCRdb's copy keeps in-frame clones and lacks some. V, J and clone size reflect that table, while D and trimming were determined from the DNA. This sample has around 990,000 clones, with around 77% found just once. On this clone itself: The antigen is unknown.

Trimming pared 4 bases from V and 7 bases from J, leaving 14 bases between. CDR3 length equals 12 residues. CDR1 is GTSNPN, CDR2 SVGIG, per germline (reference sequence). The sequenced material came from memory CD4+ T cells from PBMCs. Subset defined: CD45RA-negative fraction. The genes are TRBV30 and TRBJ2-7, with a possible D match to TRBD2 (6 bases). The clonotype was recovered from a man between 18 and 35 years old in good health. Some clones in this sample may be carry-over from other donors' samples. The DNA of the CDR3 is TGTGCCTGGAACCTCCTGGGGGGAGAGCAGTACTTC. It codes for CAWNLLGGEQYF.